A selection of T cell receptor beta chains follows, all from one sample in a study of beta chain features in type 1 diabetes. Method: immunoSEQ multiplex PCR; TCRdb's copy keeps in-frame clones and lacks some. This sample has hundreds of thousands of clones, with more than 12% found just once. Sequenced: naive CD4+ T cells from blood. The origin of the receptors is a man younger than 30 with type 1 diabetes. Both conserved end residues are part of each CDR3. A D gene is named only where the DNA matches it firmly. Rows give clone size only sometimes, using once, few, many, or a class for an expanded clone.

abundance | d_gene | j_gene | v_gene | CDR3nt | CDR3aa
NA | NA | TRBJ2-1 | TRBV7-2 | TGTGCCAGCAGCTCCCCGGAGAGCTCCTACAATGAGCAGTTCTTC | CASSSPESSYNEQFF
NA | NA | TRBJ1-2 | TRBV9 | TGTGCCAGCAGCCCCCGTGAGTGGGCGCGGGGCTACACCTTC | CASSPREWARGYTF
few | TRBD1 | TRBJ1-4 | TRBV19 | TGTGCCAGTAGTCGTCAACAGGGGCCACGAGAAAAACTGTTTTTT | CASSRQQGPREKLFF
NA | TRBD2 | TRBJ2-5 | TRBV9 | TGTGCCAGCAGCGTCCGTGGACTAGGGGAGACCCAGTACTTC | CASSVRGLGETQYF
NA | TRBD2 | TRBJ2-7 | TRBV15 | TGTGCCACCAGCAGAGCCAAGACTAGCAACTACGAGCAGTACTTC | CATSRAKTSNYEQYF
NA | NA | TRBJ2-7 | TRBV5-4 | TGTGCCAGCAGTCCCCGACCCCCCTACGAGCAGTACTTC | CASSPRPPYEQYF
NA | NA | TRBJ1-3 | TRBV18 | TGTGCCAGCTCACATAAGGGAGCTACTGGAAACACCATATATTTT | CASSHKGATGNTIYF
NA | TRBD1 | TRBJ1-4 | TRBV29-1 | TGCAGCGTGGCCAGGGGGCCGCGGGATGAAAAACTGTTTTTT | CSVARGPRDEKLFF
few | NA | TRBJ1-1 | TRBV4-1 | TGCGCCAGCAGCCCCCCTTTGCGGGGGAACACTGAAGCTTTCTTT | CASSPPLRGNTEAFF
few | NA | TRBJ1-1 | TRBV29-1 | TGCAGCGTTAAAGGACGGGTGAACACTGAAGCTTTCTTT | CSVKGRVNTEAFF
few | NA | TRBJ2-5 | TRBV28 | TGTGCCAGCAGGTCACAAGAGACCCAGTACTTC | CASRSQETQYF
NA | NA | TRBJ2-7 | TRBV27 | TGTGCCAGCAGTTGGGGGGCGCGGGACGAGCAGTACTTC | CASSWGARDEQYF
NA | NA | TRBJ2-1 | TRBV7-2 | TGTGCCAGCAGCTTAGACCAGACTTCCTACAATGAGCAGTTCTTC | CASSLDQTSYNEQFF
few | TRBD1 | TRBJ2-5 | TRBV14 | TGTGCCAGCAGCCAGGGGACAGAAGAGACCCAGTACTTC | CASSQGTEETQYF
NA | NA | TRBJ2-5 | TRBV7-9 | TGTGCCAGCAGCTGGGGCGAAGAGACCCAGTACTTC | CASSWGEETQYF
NA | TRBD2 | TRBJ2-2 | TRBV7-2 | TGTGCCACTCTAGCGGGGGTGAACACCGGGGAGCTGTTTTTT | CATLAGVNTGELFF
few | NA | TRBJ1-5 | TRBV28 | TGTGCCAGCAGTTTCGGGGTGGCACCCCAGCATTTT | CASSFGVAPQHF
NA | NA | TRBJ2-4 | TRBV5-4 | TGTGCCAGCAGCCGCCCGGGACGAGAGGCCAAAAACATTCAGTACTTC | CASSRPGREAKNIQYF
few | NA | TRBJ2-4 | TRBV27 | TGTGCCAGCAGTTCCCTGGACACGAAAAACATTCAGTACTTC | CASSSLDTKNIQYF
NA | TRBD1 | TRBJ1-2 | TRBV30 | TGTGCCTACCCAGGGACAGGGGGCGAGTATGGCTACACCTTC | CAYPGTGGEYGYTF
NA | TRBD1 | TRBJ2-7 | TRBV7-2 | TGTGCCAGCAGCTTAGACAGGGGTCCTACCCCCTACGAGCAGTACTTC | CASSLDRGPTPYEQYF